These 10 T cell receptor beta chains came from one sample sequenced in a study of OX40 agonist ivuxolimab in advanced cancers. The data were produced by immunoSEQ multiplex PCR, yet TCRdb's version contains in-frame clones alone and is incomplete. The table includes roughly 63,000 clones, 75% to 90% detected once. The specimen comprised CD4+ or CD8+ T cells sorted from blood, sampled in a trial of the OX40 agonist ivuxolimab. The receptor set was obtained from an adult with an advanced solid tumor such as melanoma, head and neck, liver or kidney cancer.

The chain has TRBV27 and TRBJ2-1, with D perhaps being TRBD1 or TRBD2 (5 bases each). This CDR3 is built from 15 residues. Germline V CDR1 and CDR2: MNHEY, SMNVEV (reference sequence). Trimming left V 3 bases short and J 5 bases short, with 14 bases between. CDR3 region: CASSLPPGRNNEQFF. The CDR3 DNA sequence: TGTGCCAGCAGTTTGCCGCCGGGACGAAACAATGAGCAGTTCTTC.

The chain carries TRBV29-1 and TRBJ2-7, with 8 bases identical to TRBD2. The germline gives CDR1 SQVTM, CDR2 ANQGSEA. The CDR3 extends over 15 amino acids. V was clipped by 2 bases and J by 2 bases; unmatched bases: 8. The chain's CDR3 is CSVELVSGATYEQYF. In DNA form, the CDR3 reads TGCAGCGTTGAATTGGTTAGCGGGGCCACCTACGAGCAGTACTTC.

The chain employs TRBV27 and TRBJ1-1; a weak D match, TRBD1 (5 bases). V lost 4 bases to trimming and J lost 7 bases, with 13 bases between them. Germline assignment: CDR1 MNHEY and CDR2 SMNVEV (reference sequence). The CDR3 sequence is 13 residues long. In DNA form, the CDR3 reads TGTGCCAGCAGTTCCAGCGGGGGAGGTGAAGCTTTCTTT. Translation: CASSSSGGGEAFF.

This clone was detected only a few times. The chain employs TRBV29-1 and TRBJ2-3, with TRBD1 identical over 10 bases. Germline loops: CDR1 SQVTM, CDR2 ANQGSEA. Trimming at V came to 2 bases and at J to 3 bases, leaving 2 bases not matched to a gene. The CDR3 has 14 amino acids. The CDR3: CSVEKGQGTDTQYF. The CDR3 DNA reads as TGCAGCGTTGAAAAGGGACAGGGGACAGATACGCAGTATTTT.

This rearrangement joins TRBV27 to TRBJ1-5; D might be TRBD1 (6 bases). V was trimmed by 7 bases and J by 4 bases, leaving 20 bases between them. This CDR3 is built from 16 residues. Germline lookup yields CDR1 MNHEY and CDR2 SMNVEV (reference sequence). The CDR3, as DNA: TGTGCCAGCACCCCTCAGGGGAGGGGATGGAATCAGCCCCAGCATTTT. This translates into CASTPQGRGWNQPQHF.

This chain links TRBV15 with TRBJ2-1; 9 bases are shared with TRBD1. V was pared by 8 bases and J by 6 bases, with 5 bases of the junction left unmatched. There are 13 residues in the CDR3. Looked up from germline, CDR1 is LNHNV and CDR2 is YYDKDF (reference sequence). The CDR3 spells CATETGGSNEQFF. The DNA of the CDR3 is TGTGCCACCGAGACAGGGGGAAGCAATGAGCAGTTCTTC. Variable domain in full (rest from reference TRBV15 and TRBJ2-1): DAMVIQNPRYQVTQFGKPVTLSCSQTLNHNVMYWYQQKSSQAPKLLFHYYDKDFNNEADTPDNFQSRRPNTSFCFLDIRSPGLGDTAMYLCATETGGSNEQFFGPGTRLTVL.

This clone came up once. The chain has TRBV27 and TRBJ2-7, with D possibly being TRBD1 (6 bases). Germline loops: CDR1 MNHEY, CDR2 SMNVEV (reference sequence). The CDR3 spans 13 residues. Trimming stripped 4 bases from V and 1 base from J, with 8 bases between. CDR3 nucleotide sequence: TGTGCCAGCAGTTCGGGACATTCCTACGAGCAGTACTTC. Its translation: CASSSGHSYEQYF.

The chain links TRBV27 to TRBJ2-7; possibly TRBD1 for D (8 bases). The V gene's germline CDR1 is MNHEY and CDR2 SMNVEV (reference sequence). Trimming cost V 4 bases and J 5 bases, with 15 bases left between them. The CDR3 runs to 14 residues. CDR3 bases: TGTGCCAGCAGTTCCTCACAGGGGGGGAACGAGCAGTACTTC. As protein: CASSSSQGGNEQYF.

This rearrangement joins TRBV2 to TRBJ1-5; perhaps TRBD1 as D (5 bases). This CDR3 is built from 15 residues. Germline CDR1 and CDR2: SNHLY and FYNNEI. V lost 2 bases and J lost 4, with 12 bases in between. The chain's CDR3 is CASSEMGPGNQPQHF. The CDR3 nucleotides are TGTGCCAGCAGTGAAATGGGACCGGGAAATCAGCCCCAGCATTTT.

In this sample, this clone turned up once. This chain joins TRBV27 and TRBJ1-5; D is perhaps TRBD1 (5 bases). The V end lost 4 bases, the J end lost 4 bases, and 14 bases lay between the germline ends. The CDR3 has 15 amino acids. Germline V lookup: CDR1 MNHEY, CDR2 SMNVEV (reference sequence). The CDR3 protein is CASSYDSGRNQPQHF. The CDR3 DNA reads as TGTGCCAGCAGTTACGACAGTGGAAGAAATCAGCCCCAGCATTTT.